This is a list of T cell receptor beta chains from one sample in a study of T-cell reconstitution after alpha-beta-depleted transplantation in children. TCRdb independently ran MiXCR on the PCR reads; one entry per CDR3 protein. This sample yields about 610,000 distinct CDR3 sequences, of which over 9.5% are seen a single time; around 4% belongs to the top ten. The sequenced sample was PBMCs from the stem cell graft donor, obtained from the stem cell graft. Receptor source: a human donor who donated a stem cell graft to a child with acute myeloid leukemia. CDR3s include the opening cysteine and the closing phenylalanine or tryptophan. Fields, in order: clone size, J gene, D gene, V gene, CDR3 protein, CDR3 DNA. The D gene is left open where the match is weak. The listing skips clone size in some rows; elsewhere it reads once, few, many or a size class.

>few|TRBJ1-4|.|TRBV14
CASSHYGANEKLFF
TGTGCCAGCAGCCACTATGGAGCTAATGAAAAACTGTTTTTT
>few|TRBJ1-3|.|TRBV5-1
CASSLEAVSGNTIYF
TGCGCCAGCAGCTTGGAGGCAGTCTCTGGAAACACCATATATTTT
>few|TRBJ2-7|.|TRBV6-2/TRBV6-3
CASSPLGLFYEQYF
TGTGCCAGCAGCCCTCTAGGATTATTCTACGAGCAGTACTTC
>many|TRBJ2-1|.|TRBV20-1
CSATHGTINNEQFF
TGCAGTGCTACTCACGGGACCATCAACAATGAGCAGTTCTTC
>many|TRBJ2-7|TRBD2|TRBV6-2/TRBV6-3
CASSYFTSGNYEQYF
TGTGCCAGCAGTTACTTTACTAGCGGGAACTACGAGCAGTACTTC
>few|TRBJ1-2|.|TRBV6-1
CASSSGTASSGYTF
TGTGCCAGCAGCTCAGGCACCGCTTCCAGCGGCTACACCTTC
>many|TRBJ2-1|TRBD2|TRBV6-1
CASSGGLAGGKQFF
TGTGCCAGCTCCGGTGGACTAGCGGGGGGGAAGCAGTTCTTC
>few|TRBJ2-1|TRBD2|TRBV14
CASNEGGYNEQFF
TGTGCCAGCAACGAGGGAGGGTACAATGAGCAGTTCTTC
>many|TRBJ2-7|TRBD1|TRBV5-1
CASSLAGQGGEQYF
TGTGCCAGCAGCTTAGCCGGACAGGGTGGGGAGCAGTACTTC
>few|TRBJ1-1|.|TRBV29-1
CSVEGWGESEAFF
TGCAGCGTTGAAGGATGGGGGGAGTCTGAAGCTTTCTTT
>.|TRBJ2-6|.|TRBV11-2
CASSPVAQLLSGANVLTF
TGTGCCAGCAGCCCCGTCGCACAATTACTCTCTGGGGCCAACGTCCTGACTTTC
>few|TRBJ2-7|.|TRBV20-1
CSARDRGTSLYEQYF
TGCAGTGCTAGAGATCGAGGAACTAGCCTCTACGAGCAGTACTTC
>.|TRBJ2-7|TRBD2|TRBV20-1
CSASGTSGWGDYEQYF
TGCAGTGCTTCCGGGACTAGCGGGTGGGGGGACTACGAGCAGTACTTC